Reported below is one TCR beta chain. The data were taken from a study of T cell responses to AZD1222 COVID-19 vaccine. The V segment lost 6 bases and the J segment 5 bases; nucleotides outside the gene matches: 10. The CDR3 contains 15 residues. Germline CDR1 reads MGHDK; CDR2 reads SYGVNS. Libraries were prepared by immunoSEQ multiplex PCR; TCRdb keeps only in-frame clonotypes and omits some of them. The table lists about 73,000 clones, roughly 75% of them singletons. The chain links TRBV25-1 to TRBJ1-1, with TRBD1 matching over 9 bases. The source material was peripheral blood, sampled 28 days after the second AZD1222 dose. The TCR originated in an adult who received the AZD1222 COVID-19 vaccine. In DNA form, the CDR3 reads TGTGCCAGCAGGGCCACACACAGGGGGCGAACTGAAGCTTTCTTT. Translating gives CASRATHRGRTEAFF.